This T cell receptor (beta chain) was sequenced in a study of shared clonotypes between healthy human individuals. Study context: The study used three CD4 naive, three CD4 memory, two CD8 naive and one CD8 memory plate per donor.

The V and J ends lost 4 bases and 4 bases, in that order; junction bases with no gene match: 5. Per germline, CDR1 SGHTS and CDR2 YDEGEE. The CDR3 is made up of 14 amino acids. Recent vaccinations or acute infections were absent in the healthy HIV-negative adult donors. Those who donated, Caucasian adults without exception, all lived in Nashville, Tennessee. Negatively enriched CD4+ T cells were divided by CD45RA into naive and memory. Sequencing used immunoSEQ multiplex PCR; TCRdb keeps in-frame clones, though not all of them. The table lists some 2.3 million clones, about 92% of them singletons. The chain has TRBV5-8 and TRBJ1-1, with 9 bases aligning to TRBD1. This TCR was sampled from a man aged 18 to 30 in good health. Some clones in this sample may be carry-over from other donors' samples. Sequencing used naive CD4+ T cells from PBMCs. Subset noted: CD45RA+ positively selected. The CDR3 DNA reads TGTGCCAGCAGCCACAGGGGGCTGGGCACTGAAGCTTTCTTT. It yields the protein CASSHRGLGTEAFF.